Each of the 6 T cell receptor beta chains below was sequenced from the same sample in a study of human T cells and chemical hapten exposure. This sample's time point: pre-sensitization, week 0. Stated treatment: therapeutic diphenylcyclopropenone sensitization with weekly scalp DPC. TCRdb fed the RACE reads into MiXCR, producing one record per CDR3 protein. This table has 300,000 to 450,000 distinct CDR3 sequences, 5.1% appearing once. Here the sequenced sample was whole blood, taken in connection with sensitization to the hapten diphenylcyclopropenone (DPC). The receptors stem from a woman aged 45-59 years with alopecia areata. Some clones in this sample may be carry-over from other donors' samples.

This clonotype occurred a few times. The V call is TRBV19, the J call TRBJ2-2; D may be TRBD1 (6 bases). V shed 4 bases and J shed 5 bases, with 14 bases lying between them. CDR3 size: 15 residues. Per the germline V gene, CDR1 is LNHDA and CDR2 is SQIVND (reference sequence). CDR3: CASSKGQRGTGELFF. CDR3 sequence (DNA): TGTGCCAGTAGTAAAGGACAGCGAGGAACCGGGGAGCTGTTTTTT.

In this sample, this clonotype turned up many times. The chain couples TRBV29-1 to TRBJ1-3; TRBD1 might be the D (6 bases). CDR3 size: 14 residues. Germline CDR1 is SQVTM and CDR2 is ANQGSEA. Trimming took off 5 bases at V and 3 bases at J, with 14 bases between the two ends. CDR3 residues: CSVSRGLGGNTIYF. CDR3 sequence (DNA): TGCAGCGTTAGCCGGGGGCTGGGTGGAAACACCATATATTTT. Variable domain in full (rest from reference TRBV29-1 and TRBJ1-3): SAVISQKPSRDICQRGTSLTIQCQVDSQVTMMFWYRQQPGQSLTLIATANQGSEATYESGFVIDKFPISRPNLTFSTLTVSNMSPEDSSIYLCSVSRGLGGNTIYFGEGSWLTVV.

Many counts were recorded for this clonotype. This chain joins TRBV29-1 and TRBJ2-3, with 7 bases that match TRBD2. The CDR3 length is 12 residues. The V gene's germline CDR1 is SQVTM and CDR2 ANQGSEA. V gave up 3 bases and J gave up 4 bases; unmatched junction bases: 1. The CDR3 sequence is CSVEAGADTQYF. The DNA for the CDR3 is TGCAGCGTTGAGGCGGGAGCAGATACGCAGTATTTT.

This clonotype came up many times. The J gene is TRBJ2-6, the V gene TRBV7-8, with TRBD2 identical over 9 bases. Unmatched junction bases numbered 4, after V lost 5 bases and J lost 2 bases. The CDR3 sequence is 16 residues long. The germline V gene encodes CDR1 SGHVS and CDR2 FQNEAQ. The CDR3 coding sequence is TGTGCCAGCAGCGCCGTAGCGGGGGCTGGGGCCAACGTCCTGACTTTC. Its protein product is CASSAVAGAGANVLTF.

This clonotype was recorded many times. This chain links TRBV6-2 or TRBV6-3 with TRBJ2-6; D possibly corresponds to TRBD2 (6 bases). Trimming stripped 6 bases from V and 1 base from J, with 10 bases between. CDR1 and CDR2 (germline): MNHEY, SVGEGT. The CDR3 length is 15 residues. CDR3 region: CASSKLASGANVLTF. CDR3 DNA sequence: TGTGCCAGCAGCAAACTAGCTTCTGGGGCCAACGTCCTGACTTTC.

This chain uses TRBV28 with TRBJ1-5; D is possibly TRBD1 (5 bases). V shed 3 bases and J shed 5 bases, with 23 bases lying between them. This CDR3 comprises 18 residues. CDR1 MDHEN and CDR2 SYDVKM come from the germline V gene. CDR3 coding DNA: TGTGCCAGCAGTTTGAGGGTCCTACGGGGCCCCTTTCATCAGCCCCAGCATTTT. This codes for CASSLRVLRGPFHQPQHF.